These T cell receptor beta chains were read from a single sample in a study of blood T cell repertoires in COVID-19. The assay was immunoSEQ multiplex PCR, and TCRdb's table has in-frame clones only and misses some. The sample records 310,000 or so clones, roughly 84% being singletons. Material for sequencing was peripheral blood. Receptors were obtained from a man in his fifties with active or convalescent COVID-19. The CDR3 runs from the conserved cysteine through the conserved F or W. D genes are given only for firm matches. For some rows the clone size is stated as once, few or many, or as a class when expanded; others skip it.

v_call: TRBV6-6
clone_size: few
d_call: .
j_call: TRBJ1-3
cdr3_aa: CASSYPRGAGNTIYF
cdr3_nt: TGTGCCAGCAGTTACCCCAGGGGCGCTGGAAACACCATATATTTT

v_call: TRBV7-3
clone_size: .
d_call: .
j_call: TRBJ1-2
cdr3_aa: CASSPRAGRGYTF
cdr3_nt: TGTGCCAGCAGCCCCCGTGCGGGGCGGGGCTACACCTTC

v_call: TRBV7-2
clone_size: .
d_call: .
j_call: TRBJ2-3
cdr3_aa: CASSLAPSGSTDTQYF
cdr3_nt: TGTGCCAGCAGCTTAGCCCCGAGCGGTAGCACAGATACGCAGTATTTT

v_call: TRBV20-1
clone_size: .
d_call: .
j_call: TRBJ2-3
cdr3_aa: CSARSVYTQYF
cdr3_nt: TGCAGTGCTAGATCTGTATATACGCAGTATTTT

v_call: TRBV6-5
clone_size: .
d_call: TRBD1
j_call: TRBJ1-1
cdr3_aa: CASSYSAGTVNTEAFF
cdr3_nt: TGTGCCAGCAGTTACTCGGCCGGGACAGTGAACACTGAAGCTTTCTTT

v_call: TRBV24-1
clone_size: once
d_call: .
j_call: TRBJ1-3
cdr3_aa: CATSDSQTGGNTIYF
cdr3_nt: TGTGCCACCAGTGATTCTCAGACAGGCGGAAACACCATATATTTT

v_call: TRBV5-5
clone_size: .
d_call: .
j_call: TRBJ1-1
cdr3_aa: CASSLGQMNTEAFF
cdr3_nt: TGTGCCAGCAGCTTGGGACAGATGAACACTGAAGCTTTCTTT

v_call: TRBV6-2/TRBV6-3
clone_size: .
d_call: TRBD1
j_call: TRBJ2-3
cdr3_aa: CASSSHRGSTDTQYF
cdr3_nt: TGTGCCAGCAGTTCCCACAGGGGATCCACAGATACGCAGTATTTT

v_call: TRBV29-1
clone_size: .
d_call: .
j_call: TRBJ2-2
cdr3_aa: CSVGGPNTGELFF
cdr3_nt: TGCAGCGTTGGGGGGCCGAACACCGGGGAGCTGTTTTTT

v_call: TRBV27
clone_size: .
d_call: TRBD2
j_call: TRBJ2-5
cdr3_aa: CASRPSGRDQETQYF
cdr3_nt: TGTGCCAGCAGGCCTAGCGGGAGGGATCAAGAGACCCAGTACTTC

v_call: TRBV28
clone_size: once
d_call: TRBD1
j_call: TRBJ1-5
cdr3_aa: CASSSTGAQPQHF
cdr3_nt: TGTGCCAGCAGTTCCACAGGGGCGCAGCCCCAGCATTTT

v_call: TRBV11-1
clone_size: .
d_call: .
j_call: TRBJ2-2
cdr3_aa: CASSLGTTNTGELFF
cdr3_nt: TGTGCCAGCAGCTTAGGGACTACTAACACCGGGGAGCTGTTTTTT

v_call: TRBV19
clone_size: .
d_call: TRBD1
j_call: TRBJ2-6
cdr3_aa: CASSPLPGQGAYSGANVLTF
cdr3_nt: TGTGCCAGTAGTCCTCTTCCGGGACAGGGGGCTTACTCTGGGGCCAACGTCCTGACTTTC

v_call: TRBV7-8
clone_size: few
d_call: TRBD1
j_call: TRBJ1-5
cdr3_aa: CASSLAQGAHQPQHF
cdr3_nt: TGTGCCAGCAGCTTAGCGCAGGGGGCTCATCAGCCCCAGCATTTT

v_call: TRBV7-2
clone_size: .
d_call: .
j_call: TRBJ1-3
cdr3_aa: CASSSERGNTIYF
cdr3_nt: TGTGCCAGCAGCTCCGAACGGGGAAACACCATATATTTT

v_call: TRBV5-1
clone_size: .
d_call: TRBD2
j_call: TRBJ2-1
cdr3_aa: CASARRTSTKEQFF
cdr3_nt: TGCGCCAGCGCCCGAAGGACTAGCACTAAGGAGCAGTTCTTC

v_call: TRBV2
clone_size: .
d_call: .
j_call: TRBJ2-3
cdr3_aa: CASSGSTSTDTQYF
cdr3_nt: TGTGCCAGCAGTGGTAGCACTAGCACAGATACGCAGTATTTT

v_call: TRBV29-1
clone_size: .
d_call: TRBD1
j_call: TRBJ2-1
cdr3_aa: CSVEDVDRAAYNEQFF
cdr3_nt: TGCAGCGTTGAAGATGTGGACAGGGCGGCCTACAATGAGCAGTTCTTC

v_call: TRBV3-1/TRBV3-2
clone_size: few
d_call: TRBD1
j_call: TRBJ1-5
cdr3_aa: CASSIGTGSNQPQHF
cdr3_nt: TGTGCCAGCAGCATAGGGACAGGTAGTAATCAGCCCCAGCATTTT

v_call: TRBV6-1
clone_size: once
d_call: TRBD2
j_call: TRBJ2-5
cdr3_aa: CASSEEGLRWGGIETQYF
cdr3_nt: TGTGCCAGCAGTGAAGAAGGGCTTCGATGGGGGGGGATAGAGACCCAGTACTTC

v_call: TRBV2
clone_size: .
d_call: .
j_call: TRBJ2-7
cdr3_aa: CASSEQGLGYEQYF
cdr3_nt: TGTGCCAGCAGTGAACAGGGCCTGGGGTACGAGCAGTACTTC

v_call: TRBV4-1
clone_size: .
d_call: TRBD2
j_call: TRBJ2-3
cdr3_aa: CASSQERLGLAGAADTQYF
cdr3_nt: TGCGCCAGCAGCCAAGAAAGGTTGGGCTTAGCGGGAGCCGCAGATACGCAGTATTTT

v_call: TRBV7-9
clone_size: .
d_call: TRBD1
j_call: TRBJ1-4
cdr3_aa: CASSWQGANEKLFF
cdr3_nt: TGTGCCAGCAGCTGGCAGGGGGCTAATGAAAAACTGTTTTTT

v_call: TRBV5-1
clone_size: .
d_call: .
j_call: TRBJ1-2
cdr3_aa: CASSLGANYGYTF
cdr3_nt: TGCGCCAGCAGCTTGGGAGCTAACTATGGCTACACCTTC

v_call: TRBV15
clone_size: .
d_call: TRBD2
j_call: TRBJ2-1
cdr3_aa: CATSRAGTSANNEQFF
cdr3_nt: TGTGCCACCAGCAGAGCCGGGACTAGCGCCAACAATGAGCAGTTCTTC

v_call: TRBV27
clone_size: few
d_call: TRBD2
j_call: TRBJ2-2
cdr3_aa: CASSVSGGVRNGELFF
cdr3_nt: TGTGCCAGCAGTGTGAGCGGGGGGGTGCGAAACGGGGAGCTGTTTTTT

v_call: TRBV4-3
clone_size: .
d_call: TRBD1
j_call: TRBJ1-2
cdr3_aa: CASNQVGRGAYGYTF
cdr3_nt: TGCGCCAGCAACCAAGTCGGCAGGGGGGCCTATGGCTACACCTTC

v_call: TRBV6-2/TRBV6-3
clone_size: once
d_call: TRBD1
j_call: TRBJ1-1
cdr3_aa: CASSYSFHRGTEAFF
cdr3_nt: TGTGCCAGCAGTTACTCGTTCCACAGGGGAACTGAAGCTTTCTTT

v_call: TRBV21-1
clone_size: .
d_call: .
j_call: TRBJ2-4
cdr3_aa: CASSNGEDRLRLAKNIQYF
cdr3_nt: TGTGCCAGCAGCAATGGGGAGGACCGCCTTAGACTAGCCAAAAACATTCAGTACTTC

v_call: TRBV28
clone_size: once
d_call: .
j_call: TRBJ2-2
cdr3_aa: CASSAPVTGELFF
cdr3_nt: TGTGCCAGCAGCGCTCCAGTTACCGGGGAGCTGTTTTTT

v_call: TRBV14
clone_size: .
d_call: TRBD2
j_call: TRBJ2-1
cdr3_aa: CASSYSSGTSRNEQFF
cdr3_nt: TGTGCCAGCAGCTATTCATCCGGGACTAGTAGGAATGAGCAGTTCTTC